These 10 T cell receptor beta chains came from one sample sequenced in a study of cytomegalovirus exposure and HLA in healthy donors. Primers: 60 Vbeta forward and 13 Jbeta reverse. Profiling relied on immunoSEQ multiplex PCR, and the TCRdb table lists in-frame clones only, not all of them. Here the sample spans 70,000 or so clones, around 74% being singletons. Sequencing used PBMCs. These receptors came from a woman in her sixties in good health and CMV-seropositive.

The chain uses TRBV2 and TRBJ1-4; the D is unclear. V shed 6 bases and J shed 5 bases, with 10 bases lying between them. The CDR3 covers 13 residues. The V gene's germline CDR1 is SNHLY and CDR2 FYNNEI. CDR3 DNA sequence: TGTGCCAGCAGAGCCACTTCGAATGAAAAACTGTTTTTT. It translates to CASRATSNEKLFF.

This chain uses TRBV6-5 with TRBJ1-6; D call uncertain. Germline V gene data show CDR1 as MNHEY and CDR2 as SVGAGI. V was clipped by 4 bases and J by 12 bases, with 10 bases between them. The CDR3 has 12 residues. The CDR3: CASSWEKGPLHF. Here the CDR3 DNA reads TGTGCCAGCAGTTGGGAGAAAGGACCCCTCCACTTT.

The CDR3 sequence: CASSPQRGGGPYNEQFF. The DNA for the CDR3 is TGTGCCAGCTCACCACAGAGGGGGGGAGGGCCCTACAATGAGCAGTTCTTC. The rearrangement links TRBV18 to TRBJ2-1, with D possibly matching TRBD2 (7 bases). CDR1 is KGHSH and CDR2 is LQKENI in the germline V gene. This CDR3 has 17 amino acids. Between the trimmed V and J ends, which lost 1 base and 2 bases, there was a span of 15 bases.

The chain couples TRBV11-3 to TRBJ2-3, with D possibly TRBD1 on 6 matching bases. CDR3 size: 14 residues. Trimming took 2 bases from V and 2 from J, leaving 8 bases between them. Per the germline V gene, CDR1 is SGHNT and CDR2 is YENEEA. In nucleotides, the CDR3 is TGTGCCAGCAGCTTAACAGGGTTCACAGATACGCAGTATTTT. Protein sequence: CASSLTGFTDTQYF.

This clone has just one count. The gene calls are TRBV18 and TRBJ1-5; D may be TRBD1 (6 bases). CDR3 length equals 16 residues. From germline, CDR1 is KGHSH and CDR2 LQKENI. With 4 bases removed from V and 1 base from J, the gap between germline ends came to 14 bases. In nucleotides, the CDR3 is TGTGCCAGCTCACAACAGGGTCGCGCAAGCAATCAGCCCCAGCATTTT. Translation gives CASSQQGRASNQPQHF. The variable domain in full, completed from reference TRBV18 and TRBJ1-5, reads NAGVMQNPRHLVRRRGQEARLRCSPMKGHSHVYWYRQLPEEGLKFMVYLQKENIIDESGMPKERFSAEFPKEGPSILRIQQVVRGDSAAYFCASSQQGRASNQPQHFGDGTRLSIL.

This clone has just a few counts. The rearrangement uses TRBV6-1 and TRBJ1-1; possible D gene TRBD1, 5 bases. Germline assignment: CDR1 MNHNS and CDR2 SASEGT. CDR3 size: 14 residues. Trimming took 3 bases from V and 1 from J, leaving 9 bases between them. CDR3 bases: TGTGCCAGCAGTGACAGGCAGGGGAACACTGAAGCTTTCTTT. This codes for CASSDRQGNTEAFF.

The CDR3 loop is CASSSGSNQPQHF. CDR3 DNA sequence: TGTGCCAGCAGCTCGGGTAGCAATCAGCCCCAGCATTTT. The rearrangement joins TRBV7-8 to TRBJ1-5; no reliable D call. Germline assignment: CDR1 SGHVS and CDR2 FQNEAQ. V was pared by 4 bases and J by 0 bases, with 4 bases between. The CDR3 length is 13 residues.

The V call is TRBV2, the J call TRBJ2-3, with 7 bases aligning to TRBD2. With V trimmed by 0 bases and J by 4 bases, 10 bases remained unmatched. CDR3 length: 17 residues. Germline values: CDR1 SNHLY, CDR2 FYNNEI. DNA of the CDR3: TGTGCCAGCAGTGAAGCCCCGACTAGCTCAAGCTCAGATACGCAGTATTTT. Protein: CASSEAPTSSSSDTQYF.

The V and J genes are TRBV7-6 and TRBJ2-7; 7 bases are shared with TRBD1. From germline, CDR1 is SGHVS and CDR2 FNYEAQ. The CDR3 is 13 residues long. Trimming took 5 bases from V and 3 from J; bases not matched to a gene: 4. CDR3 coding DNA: TGTGCCAGCAGCGACGGACAGGTCTACGAGCAGTACTTC. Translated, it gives CASSDGQVYEQYF.

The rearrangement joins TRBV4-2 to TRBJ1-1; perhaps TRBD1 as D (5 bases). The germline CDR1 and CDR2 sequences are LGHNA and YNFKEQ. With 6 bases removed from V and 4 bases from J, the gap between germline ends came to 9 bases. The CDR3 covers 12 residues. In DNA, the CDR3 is TGTGCCAGCAGGGAAAGGGGCACTGAAGCTTTCTTT. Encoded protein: CASRERGTEAFF.